The 4 T cell receptor beta chains reported below all come from one sample, sequenced in a study of immune evolution from preneoplasia to lung adenocarcinoma. The method was immunoSEQ multiplex PCR; TCRdb's version includes in-frame clones alone and lacks a portion of them. This table has about 40,000 clones, about 74% appearing once. Sequences were obtained from FFPE invasive lung adenocarcinoma tissue. Receptor source: a person aged 60 to 70 with lung adenocarcinoma.

CDR3 sequence (DNA): TGTGCCAGCAGCTTAGCTCGTGATACGCAGTATTTT. This translates into CASSLARDTQYF. The gene calls are TRBV7-8 and TRBJ2-3; unclear D gene. Trimming removed 0 bases at V and 6 bases at J, with 4 bases between. Germline values: CDR1 SGHVS, CDR2 FQNEAQ. This CDR3 contains 12 residues.

The chain has TRBV13 and TRBJ2-2, with D possibly TRBD2 on 6 matching bases. With 2 bases removed from V and 6 bases from J, the gap between germline ends came to 13 bases. The CDR3 loop spans 15 amino acids. CDR1 is PRHDT, CDR2 FYEKMQ, per germline (reference sequence). CDR3 amino acids: CASSLRLGTAGELFF. The CDR3, as DNA: TGTGCCAGCAGCTTAAGGCTTGGGACTGCCGGGGAGCTGTTTTTT.

The CDR3, as DNA: TGTGCCAGTAGTATAGGGAAGAACACCGGGGAGCTGTTTTTT. This sequence encodes CASSIGKNTGELFF. The rearrangement joins TRBV19 to TRBJ2-2; D remains unclear. Germline-derived CDR1 and CDR2 are LNHDA and SQIVND (reference sequence). The CDR3 loop spans 14 amino acids. V lost 1 base to trimming and J lost 1 base, with 4 bases between them.

The J gene is TRBJ1-3, the V gene TRBV11-2; possibly TRBD1 for D (6 bases). CDR3 length equals 15 residues. The V gene's germline CDR1 is SGHAT and CDR2 FQNNGV. The V gene lost 5 bases and the J gene lost 4 bases, with 15 bases spanning the gap. The CDR3 sequence: CASSRGGARGNTIYF. Here the CDR3 DNA reads TGTGCCAGCAGCCGGGGGGGGGCGCGAGGAAACACCATATATTTT.